This T cell receptor beta chain originates from a study of cytomegalovirus exposure and HLA in healthy donors. With 60 Vbeta and 13 Jbeta primers, the PCR was carried out. Generated by immunoSEQ multiplex PCR, the TCRdb table keeps only in-frame clones and is missing some. The sample gives over 200,000 clones, 77% of which show up once; less than 3.5% is in the top ten. Concerning this clone itself: The antigen is undetermined.

Findings and caveats of the study: In a later analysis, TCR beta V- and J-gene trimming was associated with a missense DCLRE1C variant.

This CDR3 has 13 residues. V shed 7 bases and J shed 4 bases, with 13 bases lying between them. CDR1 and CDR2 (germline): MNHEY, SVGAGI. Sequenced sample: PBMCs. The TCR was taken from a woman in her sixties or seventies in good health and CMV-seropositive. The chain recombines TRBV6-5 with TRBJ1-2; D gene ambiguous. Here the CDR3 reads CASIQAGSYGYTF. CDR3 in DNA: TGTGCCAGCATTCAAGCGGGGTCCTATGGCTACACCTTC.